This T cell receptor (beta chain) was identified in a study of CD8 T cells in ankylosing spondylitis. Study observations and caveats: Disease-linked clones were reportedly significantly enriched in matched ankylosing spondylitis synovial fluid. Some motif variants were previously reported in reactive arthritis synovial fluid and blood. Disease-linked clones displayed a CD8+ phenotype and appeared relatively rarely in peripheral blood.

Germline assignment: CDR1 SEHNR and CDR2 FQNEAQ (reference sequence). The CDR3 runs 16 residues. V was cut by 3 bases and J by 5 bases, with 19 bases left in between. Worth noting for this clonotype: What it binds is unknown.

TCRdb fed the 5' RACE reads into MiXCR, producing one record per CDR3 protein. This repertoire shows 250,000 or so distinct CDR3 sequences, around 10% found once; its top ten account for less than 7%. The sequence was obtained from a male donor with ankylosing spondylitis or in good health (not recorded which). Material for sequencing was blood, either unsorted or a sorted T cell fraction (not recorded which). The chain uses TRBV7-9 and TRBJ2-5; the D gene is possibly TRBD2 (6 bases). CDR3 DNA: TGTGCCAGCAGCTTTATCGAGGCAGGGACTTGGGAGACCCAGTACTTC. This translates into CASSFIEAGTWETQYF.